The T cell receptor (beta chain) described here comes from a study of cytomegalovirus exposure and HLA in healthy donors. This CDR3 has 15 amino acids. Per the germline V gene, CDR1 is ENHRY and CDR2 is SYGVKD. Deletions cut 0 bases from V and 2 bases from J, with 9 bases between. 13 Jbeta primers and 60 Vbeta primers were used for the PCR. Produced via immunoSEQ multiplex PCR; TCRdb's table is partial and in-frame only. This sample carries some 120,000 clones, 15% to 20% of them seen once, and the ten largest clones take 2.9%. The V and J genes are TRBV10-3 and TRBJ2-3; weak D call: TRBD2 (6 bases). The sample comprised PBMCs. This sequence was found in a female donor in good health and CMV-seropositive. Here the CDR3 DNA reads TGTGCCATCAGTGAGTCGAGCGGGTCCACAGATACGCAGTATTTT. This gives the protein CAISESSGSTDTQYF.